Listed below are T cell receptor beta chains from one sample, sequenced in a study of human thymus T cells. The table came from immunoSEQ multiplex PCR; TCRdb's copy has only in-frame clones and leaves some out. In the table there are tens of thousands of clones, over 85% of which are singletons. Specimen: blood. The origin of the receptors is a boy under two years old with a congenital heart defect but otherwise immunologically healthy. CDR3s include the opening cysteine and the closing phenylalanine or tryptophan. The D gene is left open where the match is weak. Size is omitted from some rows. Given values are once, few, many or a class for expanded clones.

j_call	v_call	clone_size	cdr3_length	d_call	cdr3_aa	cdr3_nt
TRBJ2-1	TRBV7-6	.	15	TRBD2	CASSPGLAGVNEQFF	TGTGCTAGCAGCCCCGGACTAGCGGGAGTCAATGAGCAGTTCTTC
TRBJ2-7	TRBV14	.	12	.	CASSQARRSQYF	TGTGCCAGCAGCCAAGCTCGAAGGTCGCAGTACTTC
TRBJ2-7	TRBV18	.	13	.	CASSPPSSYEQYF	TGTGCCAGCTCACCACCGAGCTCCTACGAGCAGTACTTC
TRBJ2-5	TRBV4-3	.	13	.	CASSQEKGRTQYF	TGCGCCAGCAGCCAAGAAAAGGGCCGGACCCAGTACTTC
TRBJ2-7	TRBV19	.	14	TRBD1	CASSIGTGGYEQYF	TGTGCCAGTAGTATAGGGACAGGGGGCTACGAGCAGTACTTC
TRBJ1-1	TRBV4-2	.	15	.	CASSRGLGSITEAFF	TGTGCCAGCAGCCGGGGGCTAGGGTCGATCACTGAAGCTTTCTTT
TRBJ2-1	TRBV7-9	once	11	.	CAIERYNEQFF	TGTGCCATAGAACGGTACAATGAGCAGTTCTTC
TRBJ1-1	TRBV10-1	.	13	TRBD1	CASSEADRVEAFF	TGCGCCAGCAGTGAGGCGGACAGGGTAGAAGCTTTCTTT
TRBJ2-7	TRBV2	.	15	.	CASSEVYINTYEQYF	TGTGCCAGCAGTGAAGTGTACATCAACACCTACGAGCAGTACTTC
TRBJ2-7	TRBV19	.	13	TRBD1	CASLDRLSYEQYF	TGTGCCAGTCTGGACAGGCTGTCCTACGAGCAGTACTTC
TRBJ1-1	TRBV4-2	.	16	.	CASSQQDRSIPTEAFF	TGTGCCAGCAGCCAACAAGACAGATCAATCCCAACCGAAGCTTTCTTT
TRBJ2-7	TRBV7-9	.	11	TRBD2	CASSLGGSKYF	TGTGCCAGCAGCTTAGGCGGGAGTAAGTACTTC
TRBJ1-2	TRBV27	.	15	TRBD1	CASSLWTGGEGGYTF	TGTGCCAGCAGTTTATGGACAGGGGGAGAGGGTGGCTACACCTTC
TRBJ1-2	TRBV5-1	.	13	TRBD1	CASSQGGSYGYTF	TGCGCCAGCAGCCAGGGGGGTAGCTATGGCTACACCTTC
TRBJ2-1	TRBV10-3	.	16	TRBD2	CAISGTSGGYYNEQFF	TGTGCCATCAGTGGGACTAGCGGGGGGTACTACAATGAGCAGTTCTTC
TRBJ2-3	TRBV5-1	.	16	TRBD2	CASSLGRGTGTDTQYF	TGCGCCAGCAGCTTGGGGCGGGGGACGGGCACAGATACGCAGTATTTT
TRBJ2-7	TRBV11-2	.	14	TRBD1	CASSLTQGAGEQYF	TGTGCCAGCAGCTTAACACAGGGGGCGGGGGAGCAGTACTTC
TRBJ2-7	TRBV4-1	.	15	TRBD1	CASSQPWTGRNEQYF	TGCGCCAGCAGCCAACCCTGGACAGGGCGGAACGAGCAGTACTTC
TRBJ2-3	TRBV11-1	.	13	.	CASSLRGSDTQYF	TGTGCCAGCAGCTTAAGGGGGTCAGATACGCAGTATTTT